This TCR beta chain was observed in a study of control samples from healthy donors and cancer patients. V shed 0 bases and J shed 4 bases, with 17 bases lying between them. The CDR3 loop spans 17 amino acids. The germline V gene encodes CDR1 SGHRS and CDR2 YFSETQ. The data were produced by immunoSEQ multiplex PCR, yet TCRdb's version contains in-frame clones alone and is incomplete. The sample has 210,000 or so clones, about 90% seen once. The clonotype comes from a man aged 30 to 45 in good health. Input material: blood. This chain joins TRBV5-1 and TRBJ1-5; D might be TRBD1 (6 bases). CDR3 protein: CASSLGHRDNKNQPQHF. In DNA, the CDR3 is TGCGCCAGCAGCTTGGGGCACCGGGACAACAAAAATCAGCCCCAGCATTTT.